Below, one T cell receptor beta chain is given with its context. No cognate antigen has been identified for it. One base away there is no much larger clone; base qualities are not given. The sample belongs to a study of cytomegalovirus exposure and HLA in healthy donors (dated by TCRdb to the late 2010s). About the study as a whole: A later analysis indicated that the 120 or so validation repertoires were generated on the platform also employed for the approximately 670 repertoires of the first cohort. High-throughput TCR immunosequencing, statistical association of individual TCRs with disease status, and machine learning were combined to predict cytomegalovirus infection status. Besides the first cohort of around 670 subjects, a separate validation cohort made up of roughly 130 different subjects was used. The study aimed to test whether signatures of past pathogen exposure could be identified by cataloging public T cell receptors.

Separate from the approximately 670-subject first cohort, the validation cohort of 120 subjects was the group to which the donors belonged. Preparation of the library involved the immunoSEQ multiplex PCR assay. On the study's bioinformatics: A statistical classification framework was developed to diagnose cytomegalovirus status using the catalog of TCR beta chain sequences. TCRdb re-hosts the immuneACCESS table, in-frame sequences only. Its copies lack some clones; in the studies checked, an unresolved V gene accounts for under half of them, and the cause for the rest is not known. V and J calls and clone size are copied from that table; D and trimming were computed from the DNA. The sample has over 150,000 clones on record, 95% to 96% of them singletons. Together, the top ten hold 0.89% of the sample. Trimming at the junction amounts to 7 bases on V and 7 bases on J, and the germline ends lie 20 bases apart. Taken from cysteine to phenylalanine, the CDR3 has 14 residues. The read is trimmed to its CDR3 DNA, 42 bases read in frame from base 1. CDR1 WNHNN and CDR2 SYGVQD were looked up in the germline V gene (reference sequence).

General conclusions and limits of the study: Cytomegalovirus status was reported to be diagnosed by the classifier with high specificity and sensitivity in both the original and validation cohorts. The study gave a list of about 150 TCR beta chains associated with cytomegalovirus. Across donors, most TCR sequences were observed very rarely, whereas some public TCRs were present in many individuals. Of the cluster scores, approximately 94% were above 0 in a later analysis, which found that TCRs clustered in the first cohort also tended to co-occur in the roughly 130 validation repertoires. According to the authors, the approach could potentially be generalized to other disease states and immunological phenotypes. In vitro tests confirmed that a few of the cytomegalovirus-associated TCR beta chains recognize cytomegalovirus antigens. All 110 or so repertoires were used to score co-occurrence in the validation cohort in a later analysis, because that analysis had no HLA typing for the cohort.

This receptor was obtained from a woman in her late teens or twenties in good health and CMV-seronegative. Sequencing was done on a sample of PBMCs. The sequence links TRBV10-1 to TRBJ2-7; perhaps TRBD2 is the D gene, with 7 bases matching. The CDR3 reads as follows: CASTVRGGAGEQYF. The bases read TGCGCCAGCACCGTAAGGGGGGGGGCTGGGGAGCAGTACTTC.